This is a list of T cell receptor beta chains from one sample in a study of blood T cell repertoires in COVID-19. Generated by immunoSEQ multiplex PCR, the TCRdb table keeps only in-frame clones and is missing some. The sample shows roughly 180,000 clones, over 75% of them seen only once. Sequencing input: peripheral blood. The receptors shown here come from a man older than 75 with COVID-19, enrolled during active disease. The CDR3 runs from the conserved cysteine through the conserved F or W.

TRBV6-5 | CASSYSSRAGGGYTF
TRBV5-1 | CASSLEGHLTEAFF
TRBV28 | CASRGQGNPGANVLTF
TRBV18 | CASSQTGPATNEKLFF
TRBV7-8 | CASSPNEGATEAFF
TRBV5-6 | CASSLGRREYNEQFF
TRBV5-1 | CASSRRQGRVADTQYF
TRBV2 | CASSELGAGTNEKLFF
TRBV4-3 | CASSPSQGRGSTEAFF
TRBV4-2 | CASSQGLAGAYEQYF
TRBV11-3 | CASSAGQGSNQPQHF
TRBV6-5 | CASTSLDRIGEKLFF
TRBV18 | CASSSGQLYGYTF
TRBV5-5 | CASSLLTGDPYEQYF
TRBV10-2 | CASRQANSPLHF
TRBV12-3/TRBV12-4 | CASSNQLNTEAFF
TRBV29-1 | CSVELLGPGTFNYGYTF
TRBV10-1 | CASSDRTGVGETQYF
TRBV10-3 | CAISESTKNYGYTF
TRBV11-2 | CASSFDWQETQYF
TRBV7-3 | CASSRQGRGNNSPLHF
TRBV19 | CATRSGRRETQYF
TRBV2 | CASSGEGGSTEAFF
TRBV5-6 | CASSLVELGYTF
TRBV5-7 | CASSRRVPNTGELFF
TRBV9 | CASSVEGQGNQPQHF
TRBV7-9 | CASSLDPGQGNEKLFF
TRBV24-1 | CATSSGGAQYEQYF
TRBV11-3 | CASSLPKNTEAFF
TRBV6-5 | CASSYSSAGAGYEQYF
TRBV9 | CASSVDSGGPTDTQYF
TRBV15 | CATSTGYSGNTIYF
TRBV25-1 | CASSAGTGAPSTEAFF
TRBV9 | CASSDRGQRYGYTF
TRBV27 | CASSPTAIGNTIYF
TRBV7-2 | CASSLIRVGQGYTF
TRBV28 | CASSSGGSNQPQHF
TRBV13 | CASSFSGPGAGTDTQYF
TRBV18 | CASSPSRGPGNTIYF
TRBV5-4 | CASRAGTSGESSYEQYF
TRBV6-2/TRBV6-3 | CASSYSRETQYF
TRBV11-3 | CASSLKRGIADTQYF
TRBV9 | CASSLFGGARTGELFF
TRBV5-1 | CASSLGGGGADTQYF
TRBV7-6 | CASSLGGPGRDTQYF
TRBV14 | CASSPGTAGNTIYF
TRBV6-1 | CASSEGGEVYEQYF
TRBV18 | CASSPRGTGGSTDTQYF
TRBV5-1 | CASSFATGHGANVLTF
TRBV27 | CASSLLGGSEQYF
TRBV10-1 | CASSEWSSYNSPLHF
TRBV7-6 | CASSRTGGEKSPLHF
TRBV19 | CASSIVPWTSTGELFF
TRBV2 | CASEEGVPGAYGYTF
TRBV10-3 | CAISDGESSYNSPLHF
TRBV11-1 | CASSQGQENYGHTF
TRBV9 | CASSVGLAGAGDTQYF